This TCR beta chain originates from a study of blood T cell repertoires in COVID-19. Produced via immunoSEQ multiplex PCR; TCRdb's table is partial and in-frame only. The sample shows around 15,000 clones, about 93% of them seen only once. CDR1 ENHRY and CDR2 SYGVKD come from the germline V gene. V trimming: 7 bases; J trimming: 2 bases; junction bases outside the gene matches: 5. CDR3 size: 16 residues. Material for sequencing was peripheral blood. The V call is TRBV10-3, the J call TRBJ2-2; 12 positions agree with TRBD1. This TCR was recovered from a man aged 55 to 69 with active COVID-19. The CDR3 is CAITAGTGGNTGELFF. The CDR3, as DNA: TGTGCCATCACTGCCGGGACAGGGGGCAACACCGGGGAGCTGTTTTTT.